A selection of T cell receptor beta chains follows, all from one sample in a study of blood T cell repertoires in COVID-19. Profiling relied on immunoSEQ multiplex PCR, and the TCRdb table lists in-frame clones only, not all of them. The sample holds tens of thousands of clones; 80% to 95% are singletons and the top ten take roughly 15%. Material for sequencing was peripheral blood. These receptors originate from a man at least 80 years old with acute or convalescent COVID-19. The CDR3 runs from the conserved cysteine through the conserved F or W. The D gene is left open where the match is weak. A row's size may be missing; if present it is once, few, many or a size class.

TRBJ1-2 - TRBD1 TRBV2 CASSGEGQGVYGYTF TGTGCCAGCAGTGGAGAGGGACAGGGGGTTTATGGCTACACCTTC
TRBJ1-2 - - TRBV6-5 CASIPSGYGYTF TGTGCCAGCATACCCTCGGGCTATGGCTACACCTTC
TRBJ2-3 - TRBD2 TRBV19 CASSMTSGGAGTDTQYF TGTGCCAGTAGTATGACTAGCGGGGGGGCCGGGACAGATACGCAGTATTTT
TRBJ2-7 - TRBD1 TRBV7-2 CASSSPHRGDEQYF TGTGCCAGCAGCTCCCCCCACAGGGGAGACGAGCAGTACTTC
TRBJ1-1 - TRBD1 TRBV3-1/TRBV3-2 CASSQSGQGAGNTEAFF TGTGCCAGCAGCCAATCGGGCCAGGGGGCCGGGAACACTGAAGCTTTCTTT
TRBJ2-7 once TRBD1 TRBV3-1/TRBV3-2 CASSQATGGSYEQYF TGTGCCAGCAGCCAAGCGACAGGGGGGTCCTACGAGCAGTACTTC
TRBJ2-7 - - TRBV6-5 CASIRRGTMPEQYF TGTGCCAGCATTCGGAGGGGCACTATGCCCGAGCAGTACTTC
TRBJ2-2 - TRBD2 TRBV9 CASSVGSGGPRRELFF TGTGCCAGCAGCGTAGGGAGCGGGGGGCCTCGCAGGGAGCTGTTTTTT
TRBJ1-2 - TRBD1 TRBV15 CATSRDRAGGLGYTF TGTGCCACCAGCAGAGATCGGGCAGGGGGCCTTGGCTACACCTTC
TRBJ1-2 - TRBD1 TRBV27 CASRPTGVGGYTF TGTGCCAGCAGGCCGACAGGGGTGGGAGGCTACACCTTC
TRBJ1-2 - - TRBV24-1 CATSDGTTEGYTF TGTGCCACCAGTGACGGGACAACCGAAGGCTACACCTTC
TRBJ2-1 once TRBD2 TRBV27 CASSPPSLRAGGIYNEQFF TGTGCCAGCAGTCCTCCGTCTTTGAGAGCGGGGGGCATCTACAATGAGCAGTTCTTC
TRBJ1-1 large TRBD1 TRBV2 CASSRDRGLGEAFF TGTGCCAGCAGCCGGGACAGGGGGCTTGGTGAAGCTTTCTTT
TRBJ2-4 - - TRBV20-1 CSASNRAKNIQYF TGCAGTGCTAGTAACAGAGCCAAAAACATTCAGTACTTC
TRBJ2-1 few - TRBV5-8 CASTQDSVYNEQFF TGTGCCAGCACCCAGGATTCAGTTTACAATGAGCAGTTCTTC
TRBJ2-3 - - TRBV5-4 CASSPGGTASTDTQYF TGTGCCAGCAGCCCGGGGGGGACAGCTAGCACAGATACGCAGTATTTT
TRBJ2-2 - - TRBV30 CAWSVGGPDTGELFF TGTGCCTGGAGTGTCGGGGGGCCGGACACCGGGGAGCTGTTTTTT
TRBJ2-5 - - TRBV2 CASNGGGGETQYF TGTGCCAGCAACGGGGGCGGGGGAGAGACCCAGTACTTC
TRBJ2-2 once - TRBV5-4 CASSLAWQVNTGELFF TGTGCCAGCAGCTTGGCCTGGCAGGTGAACACCGGGGAGCTGTTTTTT
TRBJ1-1 few TRBD1 TRBV3-1/TRBV3-2 CASSPPGQFNTEAFF TGTGCCAGCAGCCCTCCGGGACAGTTCAACACTGAAGCTTTCTTT
TRBJ2-3 - - TRBV11-1 CASSLWGGTDTQYF TGTGCCAGCAGCTTGTGGGGGGGCACAGATACGCAGTATTTT
TRBJ2-4 - - TRBV21-1 CASSKAGTAENIQYF TGTGCCAGCAGCAAGGCCGGGACAGCGGAAAACATTCAGTACTTC
TRBJ2-7 - TRBD2 TRBV6-2/TRBV6-3 CASSYSRGAYEQYF TGTGCCAGCAGTTACTCGCGGGGGGCCTACGAGCAGTACTTC
TRBJ2-7 - - TRBV2 CASRGGQYEQYF TGTGCCAGCAGAGGGGGTCAGTACGAGCAGTACTTC
TRBJ1-1 - - TRBV29-1 CSVSGAGVNTEAFF TGCAGCGTTTCGGGCGCAGGGGTGAACACTGAAGCTTTCTTT
TRBJ2-7 - TRBD1 TRBV19 CASSPTGASYEQYF TGTGCCAGTAGTCCGACAGGGGCCTCCTACGAGCAGTACTTC
TRBJ1-2 - TRBD1 TRBV18 CASEPGQGKYGYTF TGTGCCAGCGAACCGGGACAGGGAAAGTATGGCTACACCTTC
TRBJ1-1 few - TRBV6-5 CASNRLNTEAFF TGTGCCAGCAATAGATTGAACACTGAAGCTTTCTTT
TRBJ2-2 - - TRBV19 CASTTRGRGDTGELFF TGTGCCAGTACGACTCGGGGGAGAGGGGACACCGGGGAGCTGTTTTTT
TRBJ2-5 once - TRBV5-3 CARRYRRETQYF TGTGCCAGAAGATATCGGAGAGAGACCCAGTACTTC
TRBJ1-3 - - TRBV29-1 CSVTAGGSGNTIYF TGCAGCGTTACCGCCGGAGGCTCTGGAAACACCATATATTTT
TRBJ1-3 - - TRBV14 CASSQVALSSGNTIYF TGTGCCAGCAGCCAAGTAGCCCTGAGCTCTGGAAACACCATATATTTT
TRBJ1-2 - TRBD1 TRBV5-1 CASSFALTGGKANYGYTF TGCGCCAGCAGCTTCGCCCTAACAGGGGGCAAAGCTAACTATGGCTACACCTTC
TRBJ2-3 - TRBD1 TRBV19 CASSDRGLSTDTQYF TGTGCCAGTTCCGACAGGGGGTTGAGCACAGATACGCAGTATTTT
TRBJ1-5 - - TRBV18 CASSPGGMVQPQHF TGTGCCAGCTCACCCGGGGGGATGGTTCAGCCCCAGCATTTT
TRBJ2-6 - - TRBV11-2 CASSLMESPGANVLTF TGTGCCAGCAGCTTAATGGAGTCCCCTGGGGCCAACGTCCTGACTTTC
TRBJ1-6 - - TRBV6-2/TRBV6-3 CASSYRTGSGDSPLHF TGTGCCAGCAGTTACCGTACAGGTTCCGGCGATTCACCCCTCCACTTT
TRBJ2-5 - TRBD2 TRBV19 CASSRGGWDGIEETQYF TGTGCCAGTAGTCGCGGGGGGTGGGACGGGATCGAAGAGACCCAGTACTTC
TRBJ1-1 - TRBD1 TRBV11-1 CASSTRQGMNTEAFF TGTGCCAGCAGCACCCGACAGGGCATGAACACTGAAGCTTTCTTT
TRBJ2-1 - TRBD1 TRBV24-1 CATSGPGQGVNEQFF TGTGCCACCAGTGGACCGGGACAGGGGGTGAATGAGCAGTTCTTC
TRBJ1-5 once - TRBV19 CASSIRATSNQPQHF TGTGCCAGTAGTATCAGGGCCACTAGCAATCAGCCCCAGCATTTT
TRBJ2-2 - TRBD1 TRBV19 CASSIAKGAVTGELFF TGTGCCAGTAGTATAGCTAAGGGGGCGGTAACCGGGGAGCTGTTTTTT
TRBJ2-7 few TRBD1 TRBV7-2 CASRDRGLNEQYF TGTGCCAGCAGGGACAGGGGGCTTAACGAGCAGTACTTC
TRBJ2-3 - TRBD2 TRBV5-1 CASSLGLASTDTQYF TGCGCCAGCAGCTTGGGACTAGCCAGCACAGATACGCAGTATTTT
TRBJ2-3 - TRBD1 TRBV6-5 CASKQGAADTQYF TGTGCCAGCAAACAGGGGGCGGCTGATACGCAGTATTTT
TRBJ1-2 - - TRBV5-5 CASSLVQGYGYTF TGTGCCAGCAGCTTGGTCCAGGGTTATGGCTACACCTTC
TRBJ2-1 - TRBD1 TRBV29-1 CSVGESRGQSYNEQFF TGCAGCGTTGGAGAATCGAGGGGACAGAGTTACAATGAGCAGTTCTTC
TRBJ2-5 - - TRBV27 CASGLVGHQETQYF TGTGCCAGCGGACTCGTGGGCCACCAAGAGACCCAGTACTTC
TRBJ1-6 few TRBD1 TRBV7-6 CASSPDRDSSPLHF TGTGCCAGCAGTCCAGACAGGGACTCGTCACCCCTCCACTTT
TRBJ2-7 - TRBD2 TRBV5-4 CASSPRTSGGAEQYF TGTGCCAGCAGCCCACGGACTAGCGGGGGGGCCGAGCAGTACTTC
TRBJ1-1 - TRBD1 TRBV3-1/TRBV3-2 CASSRGGQGNTEAFF TGTGCCAGCAGCCGAGGGGGACAGGGGAACACTGAAGCTTTCTTT
TRBJ2-7 once - TRBV28 CASSLSSYEQYF TGTGCCAGCAGCCTTAGCAGCTACGAGCAGTACTTC
TRBJ1-1 - TRBD1 TRBV5-1 CASSLAGTGNTEAFF TGCGCCAGCAGCTTGGCCGGGACAGGGAACACTGAAGCTTTCTTT
TRBJ1-2 - - TRBV19 CASSIIQGGGYTF TGTGCCAGTAGTATAATACAGGGTGGCGGCTACACCTTC
TRBJ1-1 once TRBD1 TRBV2 CASKSEGARTNTEAFF TGTGCCAGCAAGTCCGAGGGGGCGAGGACGAACACTGAAGCTTTCTTT
TRBJ2-2 - TRBD2 TRBV6-1 CASSELGGTGELFF TGTGCCAGCAGTGAATTGGGGGGGACCGGGGAGCTGTTTTTT
TRBJ1-2 - TRBD1 TRBV11-2 CASSHQGVGYTF TGTGCCAGCAGCCACCAGGGGGTTGGCTACACCTTC
TRBJ1-2 - TRBD1 TRBV5-1 CASSSRQGAGGYTF TGCGCCAGCAGCTCGAGACAGGGTGCAGGAGGCTACACCTTC
TRBJ2-2 - - TRBV3-1/TRBV3-2 CASSQQGSTGELFF TGTGCCAGCAGCCAGCAGGGTTCCACCGGGGAGCTGTTTTTT